This TCR beta chain was captured by sequencing in a study of T cells in Graves' hyperthyroidism and ophthalmopathy. Regions amplified from RNA transcripts were the TCR beta CDR3 regions. The study used the HTBI primer set for a first-round RT-PCR of the TCR CDR3. A single record per CDR3 protein comes from TCRdb applying MiXCR to the multiplex PCR reads. The sample has around 370,000 distinct CDR3 sequences, 15% to 20% seen once. Ophthalmopathy patients had moderate-to-severe active disease, CAS ≥3, NOSPECS ≥4, and disease duration under 3 months. Exclusion of a patient resulted from uncontrolled infection, other autoimmune disease, pregnancy or lactation. Diagnosis rested on symptoms, serum thyroxine and TRAb, thyroid ultrasound, and orbital computed tomography. The sequenced sample was blood. The TCR was taken from a man aged 18-30 years with Graves' ophthalmopathy.

This CDR3 reads CASSLLTGTYNEQFF. CDR3 coding DNA: TGTGCCAGCAGCTTACTGACAGGGACTTACAATGAGCAGTTCTTC. The J gene is TRBJ2-1, the V gene TRBV5-5; D is possibly TRBD1 (7 bases). This CDR3 contains 15 residues. Germline CDR1 reads SGHKS; CDR2 reads YYEKEE (reference sequence). Between the trimmed V and J ends, which lost 2 bases and 4 bases, there was a span of 13 bases.